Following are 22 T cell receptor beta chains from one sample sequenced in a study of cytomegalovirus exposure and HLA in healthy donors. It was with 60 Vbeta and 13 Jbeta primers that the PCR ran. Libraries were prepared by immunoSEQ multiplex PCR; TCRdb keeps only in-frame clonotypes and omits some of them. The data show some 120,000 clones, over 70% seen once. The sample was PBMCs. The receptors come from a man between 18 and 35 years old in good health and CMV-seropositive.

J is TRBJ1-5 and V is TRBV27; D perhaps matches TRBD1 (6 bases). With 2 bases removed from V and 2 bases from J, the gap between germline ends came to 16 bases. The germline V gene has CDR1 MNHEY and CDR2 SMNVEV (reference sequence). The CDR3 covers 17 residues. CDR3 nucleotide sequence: TGTGCCAGCAGTTTAATTGGGGGGGGCTCGGGCAATCAGCCCCAGCATTTT. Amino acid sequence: CASSLIGGGSGNQPQHF.

The CDR3 DNA follows: TGTGCCAGCAGCTTGGGACAGTCTAATGAAAAACTGTTTTTT. Translating gives CASSLGQSNEKLFF. V usage is TRBV5-4 and J usage is TRBJ1-4; TRBD1 might be the D (5 bases). The CDR3 consists of 14 residues. CDR1 and CDR2 (germline): SGHNT, YYREEE (reference sequence). V lost 0 bases and J 3 bases, leaving 6 bases between the germline ends.

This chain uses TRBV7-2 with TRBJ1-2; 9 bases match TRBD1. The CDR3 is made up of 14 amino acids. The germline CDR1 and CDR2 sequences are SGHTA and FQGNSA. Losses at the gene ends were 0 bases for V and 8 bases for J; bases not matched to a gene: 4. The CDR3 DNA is TGTGCCAGCAGCTTAGCCCGGACAGGGGAGGGCTACACCTTC. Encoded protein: CASSLARTGEGYTF.

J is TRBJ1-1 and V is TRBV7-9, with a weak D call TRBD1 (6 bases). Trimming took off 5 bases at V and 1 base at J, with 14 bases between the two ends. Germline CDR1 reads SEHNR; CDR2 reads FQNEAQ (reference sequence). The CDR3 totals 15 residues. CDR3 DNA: TGTGCCAGCAGCCCATACAGGGATGGGAACACTGAAGCTTTCTTT. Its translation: CASSPYRDGNTEAFF. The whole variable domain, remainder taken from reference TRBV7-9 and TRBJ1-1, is DTGVSQNPRHKITKRGQNVTFRCDPISEHNRLYWYRQTLGQGPEFLTYFQNEAQLEKSRLLSDRFSAERPKGSFSTLEIQRTEQGDSAMYLCASSPYRDGNTEAFFGQGTRLTVV.

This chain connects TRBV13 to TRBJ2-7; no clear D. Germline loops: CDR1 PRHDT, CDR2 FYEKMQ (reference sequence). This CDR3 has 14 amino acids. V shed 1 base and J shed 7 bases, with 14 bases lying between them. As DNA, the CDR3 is TGTGCCAGCAGCTTAGCCCTGCGTTCCGGGGAGCAGTACTTC. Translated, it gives CASSLALRSGEQYF.

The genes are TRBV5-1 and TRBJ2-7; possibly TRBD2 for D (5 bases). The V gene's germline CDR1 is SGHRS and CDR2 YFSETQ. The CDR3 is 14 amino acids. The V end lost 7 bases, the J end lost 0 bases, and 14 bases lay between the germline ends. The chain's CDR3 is CASPPRTASYEQYF. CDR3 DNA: TGCGCCAGCCCCCCGAGGACTGCCTCCTACGAGCAGTACTTC.

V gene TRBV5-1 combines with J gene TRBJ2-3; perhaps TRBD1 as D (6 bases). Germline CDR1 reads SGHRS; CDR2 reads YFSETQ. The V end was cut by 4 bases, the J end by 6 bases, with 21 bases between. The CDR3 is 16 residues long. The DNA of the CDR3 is TGCGCCAGCAGCGCCCAGGGGATTTCCGCAGATGATACGCAGTATTTT. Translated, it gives CASSAQGISADDTQYF.

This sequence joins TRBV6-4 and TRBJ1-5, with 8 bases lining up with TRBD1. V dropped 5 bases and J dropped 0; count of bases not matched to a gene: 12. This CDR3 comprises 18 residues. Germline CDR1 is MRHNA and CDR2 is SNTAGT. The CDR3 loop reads CASSWSRDRRLSNQPQHF. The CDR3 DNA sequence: TGTGCCAGCAGTTGGTCCCGGGACAGGAGACTTAGCAATCAGCCCCAGCATTTT.

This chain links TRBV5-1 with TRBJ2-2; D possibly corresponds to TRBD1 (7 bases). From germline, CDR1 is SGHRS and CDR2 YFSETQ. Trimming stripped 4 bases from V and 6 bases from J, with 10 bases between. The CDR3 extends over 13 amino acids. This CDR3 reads CASSPRGAGELFF. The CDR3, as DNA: TGCGCCAGCAGCCCCAGGGGGGCCGGGGAGCTGTTTTTT.

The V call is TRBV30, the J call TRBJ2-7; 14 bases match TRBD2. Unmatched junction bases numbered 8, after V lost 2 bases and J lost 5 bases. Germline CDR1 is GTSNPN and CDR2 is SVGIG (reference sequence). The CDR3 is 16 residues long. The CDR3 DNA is TGTGCCTGGAGTTCCTCGGGACTAGCGGGAGAGGACGAGCAGTACTTC. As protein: CAWSSSGLAGEDEQYF.

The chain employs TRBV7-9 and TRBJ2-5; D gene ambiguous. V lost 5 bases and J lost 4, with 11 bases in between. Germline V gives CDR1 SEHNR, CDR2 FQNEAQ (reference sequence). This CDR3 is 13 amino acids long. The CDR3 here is CASSLPLAETQYF. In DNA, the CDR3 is TGTGCCAGCAGCCTGCCACTTGCAGAGACCCAGTACTTC.

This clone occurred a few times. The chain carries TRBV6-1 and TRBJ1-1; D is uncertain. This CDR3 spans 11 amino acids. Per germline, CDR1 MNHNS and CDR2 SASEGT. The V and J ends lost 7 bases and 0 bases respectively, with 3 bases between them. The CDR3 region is CASIMNTEAFF. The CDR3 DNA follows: TGTGCCAGCATAATGAACACTGAAGCTTTCTTT.

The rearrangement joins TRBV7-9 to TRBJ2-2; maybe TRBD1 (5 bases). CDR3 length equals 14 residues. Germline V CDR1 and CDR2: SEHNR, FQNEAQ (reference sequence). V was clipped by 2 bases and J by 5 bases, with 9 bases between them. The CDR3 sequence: CASSLWTTTGELFF. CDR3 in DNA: TGTGCCAGCAGCTTATGGACAACAACCGGGGAGCTGTTTTTT.

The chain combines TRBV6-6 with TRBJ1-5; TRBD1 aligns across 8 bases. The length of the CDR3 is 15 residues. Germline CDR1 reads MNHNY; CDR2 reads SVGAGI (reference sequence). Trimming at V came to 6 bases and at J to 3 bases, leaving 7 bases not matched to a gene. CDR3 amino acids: CASRPSTGDNQPQHF. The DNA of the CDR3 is TGTGCCAGCAGACCCTCGACAGGGGACAATCAGCCCCAGCATTTT.

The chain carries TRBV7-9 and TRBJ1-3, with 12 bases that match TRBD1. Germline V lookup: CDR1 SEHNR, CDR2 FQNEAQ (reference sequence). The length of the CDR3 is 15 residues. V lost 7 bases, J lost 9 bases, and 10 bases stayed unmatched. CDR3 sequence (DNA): TGTGCCAGCAACCCCATAATGGGACAGGGGGCCACCATATATTTT. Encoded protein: CASNPIMGQGATIYF. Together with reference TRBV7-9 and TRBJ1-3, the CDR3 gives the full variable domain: DTGVSQNPRHKITKRGQNVTFRCDPISEHNRLYWYRQTLGQGPEFLTYFQNEAQLEKSRLLSDRFSAERPKGSFSTLEIQRTEQGDSAMYLCASNPIMGQGATIYFGEGSWLTVV.

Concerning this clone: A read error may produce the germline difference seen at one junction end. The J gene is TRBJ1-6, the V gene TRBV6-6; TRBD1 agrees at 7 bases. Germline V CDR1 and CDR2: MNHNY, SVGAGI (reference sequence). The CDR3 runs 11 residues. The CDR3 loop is CASSYGTDRYF. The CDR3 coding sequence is TGTGCCAGCAGTTACGGGACAGACCGTTACTTT.

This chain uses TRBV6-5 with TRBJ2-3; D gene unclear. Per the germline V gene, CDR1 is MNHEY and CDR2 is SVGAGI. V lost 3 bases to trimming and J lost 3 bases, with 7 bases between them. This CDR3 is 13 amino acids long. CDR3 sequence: CASSYRRTDTQYF. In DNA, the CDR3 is TGTGCCAGCAGTTATCGTAGAACAGATACGCAGTATTTT.

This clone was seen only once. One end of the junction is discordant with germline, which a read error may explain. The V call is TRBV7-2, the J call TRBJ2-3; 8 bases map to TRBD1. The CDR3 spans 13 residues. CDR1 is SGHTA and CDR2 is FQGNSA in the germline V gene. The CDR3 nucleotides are TGTGCCAGCAGCGATCGGGACAGGATAAGGAAGGATTTT. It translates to CASSDRDRIRKDF. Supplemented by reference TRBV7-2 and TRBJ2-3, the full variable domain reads GAGVSQSPSNKVTEKGKDVELRCDPISGHTALYWYRQSLGQGLEFLIYFQGNSAPDKSGLPSDRFSAERTGGSVSTLTIQRTQQEDSAVYLCASSDRDRIRKDFGPGTRLTVL.

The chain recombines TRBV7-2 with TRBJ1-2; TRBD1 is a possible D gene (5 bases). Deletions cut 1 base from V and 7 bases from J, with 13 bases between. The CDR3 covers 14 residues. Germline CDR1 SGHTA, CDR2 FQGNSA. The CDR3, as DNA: TGTGCCAGCAGCTTAGGGGGGGGGATTTTTGGCTACACCTTC. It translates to CASSLGGGIFGYTF.

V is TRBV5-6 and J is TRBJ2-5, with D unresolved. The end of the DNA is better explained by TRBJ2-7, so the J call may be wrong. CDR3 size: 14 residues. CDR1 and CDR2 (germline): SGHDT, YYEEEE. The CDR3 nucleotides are TGTGCCAGCAGCTTTCGTGGGAATGACTACGAGCAGTACTTC. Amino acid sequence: CASSFRGNDYEQYF.

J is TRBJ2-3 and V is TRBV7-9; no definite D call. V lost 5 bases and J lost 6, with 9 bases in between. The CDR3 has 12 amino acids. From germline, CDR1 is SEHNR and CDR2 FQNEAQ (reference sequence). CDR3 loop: CASSNGFDTQYF. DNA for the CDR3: TGTGCCAGCAGCAACGGGTTCGATACGCAGTATTTT.

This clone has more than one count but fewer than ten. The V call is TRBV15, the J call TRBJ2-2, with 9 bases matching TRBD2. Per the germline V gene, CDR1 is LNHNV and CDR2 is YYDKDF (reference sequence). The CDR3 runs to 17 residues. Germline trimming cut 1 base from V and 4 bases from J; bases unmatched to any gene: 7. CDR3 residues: CATSRGDLAGPTGELFF. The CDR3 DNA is TGTGCCACCAGCAGAGGTGACCTAGCGGGACCCACCGGGGAGCTGTTTTTT.